The rows below give T cell receptor beta chains drawn from one sample of a study of CD8+CD57+ T cells in acquired aplastic anemia. TCRdb redid the calling of the reads with MiXCR, one entry per CDR3 protein. The sample has 200,000 to 250,000 distinct CDR3 sequences; about 62% are singletons. Input material: sorted CD4+, CD8+, or CD8+CD57+ T cells (not recorded which) from PBMCs. These TCRs come from a human donor with aplastic anemia. Each CDR3 is given with its conserved first and last residue. The order of the fields is J gene, CDR3 length, V gene, D gene, clone size, CDR3 DNA, CDR3 protein. The D gene is left open where the match is weak. Size values are once, few and many counts, or a class for expanded clones, and some rows have none.

J: TRBJ1-1
length: 13
V: TRBV5-1
D: .
size: few
DNA: TGCGCCAGCAGGCGTTCCACTTTGACTGAAGCTTTCTTT
CDR3: CASRRSTLTEAFF

J: TRBJ2-2
length: 17
V: TRBV9
D: .
size: .
DNA: TGTGCCAGCAGCCGAAGCCCCGCCCCATCGAACACCGGGGAGCTGTTTTTT
CDR3: CASSRSPAPSNTGELFF

J: TRBJ2-7
length: 15
V: TRBV15
D: TRBD1
size: .
DNA: TGTGCCACCAGCAGACCCCCTACAGGGGACTACGAGCAGTACTTC
CDR3: CATSRPPTGDYEQYF

J: TRBJ2-3
length: 13
V: TRBV7-2
D: .
size: .
DNA: TGTGCCAGCAGCTTAGTACGACCAGATACGCAGTATTTT
CDR3: CASSLVRPDTQYF

J: TRBJ1-1
length: 15
V: TRBV6-1
D: .
size: .
DNA: TGTGCCAGCAGTCGAGACATCGCAACAGTCACTGAAGCTTTCTTT
CDR3: CASSRDIATVTEAFF

J: TRBJ1-1
length: 15
V: TRBV7-9
D: .
size: .
DNA: TGTGCCAGCAGCTTAGCTTCCACAGCGAACACTGAAGCTTTCTTT
CDR3: CASSLASTANTEAFF

J: TRBJ1-1
length: 17
V: TRBV7-9
D: TRBD1
size: .
DNA: TGTGCCAGCAGTCCAGGGGGTGGAGGAATGAAGAACACTGAAGCTTTCTTT
CDR3: CASSPGGGGMKNTEAFF

J: TRBJ1-2
length: 14
V: TRBV5-6
D: .
size: .
DNA: TGTGCCAGCAGCTTGAAGACGATTGGGTGTGGCTACACCTTC
CDR3: CASSLKTIGCGYTF

J: TRBJ2-5
length: 15
V: TRBV25-1
D: .
size: many
DNA: TGTGCCAGCAGTGAATATAAGGCGGATCAAGAGACCCAGTACTTC
CDR3: CASSEYKADQETQYF

J: TRBJ2-5
length: 14
V: TRBV7-9
D: TRBD2
size: .
DNA: TGTGCCAGCAGCGGACTAGCGGGAGGAAAGACCCAGTACTTC
CDR3: CASSGLAGGKTQYF

J: TRBJ2-3
length: 15
V: TRBV15
D: TRBD2
size: few
DNA: TGTGCCACCAGCAGAGGAGACGGGAGGGCAGATACGCAGTATTTT
CDR3: CATSRGDGRADTQYF

J: TRBJ1-5
length: 14
V: TRBV15
D: TRBD1
size: few
DNA: TGTGCCACCAGCGAGGGGGCGGTAAGTCAGCCCCAGCATTTT
CDR3: CATSEGAVSQPQHF

J: TRBJ2-7
length: 16
V: TRBV7-2
D: .
size: .
DNA: TGTGCCAGCAGCTGGAGAGGTCTCGGGAGCTCCTACGAGCAGTACTTC
CDR3: CASSWRGLGSSYEQYF

J: TRBJ1-4
length: 12
V: TRBV19
D: .
size: .
DNA: TGTGCCAGTAGTTTGGCTGATGAAAAACTGTTTTTT
CDR3: CASSLADEKLFF

J: TRBJ2-1
length: 14
V: TRBV2
D: TRBD2
size: many
DNA: TGTGCCAGCATAAAACTAGCGAACTACAATGAGCAGTTCTTC
CDR3: CASIKLANYNEQFF

J: TRBJ1-6
length: 15
V: TRBV6-5
D: TRBD1
size: once
DNA: TGTGCCAGCAGCCACGGGCAGGGGGCGGCTTCACCCCTCCACTTT
CDR3: CASSHGQGAASPLHF